This T cell receptor beta chain was obtained from a study of blood T cells in healthy people across ages. Alongside a J-beta primer mix, a sample-barcoded 5' primer served in a second PCR lasting roughly 6 to 11 cycles. Unique molecular identifiers of 12 random nucleotides labeled each cDNA. A single record per CDR3 protein comes from TCRdb applying MiXCR to the 5' RACE reads. This table holds roughly 1,000,000 distinct CDR3 sequences, approximately 25% found once. These same data were also listed under a study on T cells of mothers and their children.

Input material: blood. The source is a girl aged 2 to 9 in good health.

The CDR3 loop reads CASSSSRAGGSYNEQFF. CDR3 in DNA: TGTGCCAGCAGTAGCTCCCGAGCGGGAGGGTCCTACAATGAGCAGTTCTTC. The chain is built from TRBV28 and TRBJ2-1; 10 bases fit TRBD2. The CDR3 extends over 17 amino acids. The ends lost 5 bases at V and 1 base at J; junction bases unmatched: 8. Per the germline V gene, CDR1 is MDHEN and CDR2 is SYDVKM.